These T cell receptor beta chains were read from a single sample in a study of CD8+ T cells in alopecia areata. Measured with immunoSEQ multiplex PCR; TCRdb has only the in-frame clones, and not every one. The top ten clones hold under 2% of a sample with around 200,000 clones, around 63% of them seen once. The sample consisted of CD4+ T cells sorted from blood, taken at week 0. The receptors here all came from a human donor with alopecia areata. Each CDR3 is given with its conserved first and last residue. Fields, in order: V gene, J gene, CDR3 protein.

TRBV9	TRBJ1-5	CASSVGIRGDQPQHF
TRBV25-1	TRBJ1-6	CASSDLPGTGDSPLHF
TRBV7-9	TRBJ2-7	CASSWSSGGYEQYF
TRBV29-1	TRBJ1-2	CSVGGGNYGYTF
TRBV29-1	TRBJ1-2	CSVAIRQGEDNTF
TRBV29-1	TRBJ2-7	CSVVREIDEQYF
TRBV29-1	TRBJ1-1	CSVERAFF
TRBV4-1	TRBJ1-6	CASSQDLGGNSPLHF
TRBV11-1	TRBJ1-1	CASSLAGSNTEAFF
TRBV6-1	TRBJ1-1	CASTATTNTEAFF
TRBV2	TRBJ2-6	CASRPGANVLTF
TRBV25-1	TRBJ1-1	CASSEDRLGTEAFF
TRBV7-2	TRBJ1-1	CASSHEVTEAFF
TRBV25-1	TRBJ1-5	CASSDRKRDQPQHF
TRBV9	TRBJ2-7	CASSVGEGSSYEQYF
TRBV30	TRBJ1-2	CAGIQGMNGPYGYTF
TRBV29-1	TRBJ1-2	CSVHQVTPGGYTF
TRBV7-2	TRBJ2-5	CASSLMETQYF